Each of the 21 T cell receptor beta chains below was sequenced from the same sample in a study of control samples from healthy donors and cancer patients. TCRdb keeps only in-frame clones here, not all; method: immunoSEQ multiplex PCR. There are some 150,000 clones in the sample; more than 85% occur only once, and under 2.5% lies in the top ten. The specimen sequenced was blood. Every receptor here comes from a man aged 45 to 65 in good health.

This sequence joins TRBV28 and TRBJ1-3, with TRBD1 as a possible D gene (5 bases). Germline V CDR1 and CDR2: MDHEN, SYDVKM. The CDR3 is 14 residues long. The ends were cut back, 8 bases at V and 0 bases at J, with 11 bases in the middle. The CDR3 DNA follows: TGTGCCAGCCAAACAGGAGCCTCTGGAAACACCATATATTTT. It codes for CASQTGASGNTIYF.

The chain has TRBV12-3 or TRBV12-4 and TRBJ2-5, with D hard to call. The germline V and J ends were trimmed by 5 bases and 3 bases, with 4 bases remaining between them. This CDR3 is 11 amino acids long. DNA for the CDR3: TGTGCCAGCAGTCCGAAAGAGACCCAGTACTTC. This codes for CASSPKETQYF.

This clone occurred once. The chain combines TRBV11-2 with TRBJ2-7; TRBD1 might be the D (6 bases). Germline CDR1 is SGHAT and CDR2 is FQNNGV. This CDR3 is 17 amino acids long. The V end lost 5 bases, the J end lost 0 bases, and 20 bases lay between the germline ends. CDR3 sequence: CASSPIPQGLNSYEQYF. The CDR3 coding sequence is TGTGCCAGCAGCCCTATTCCTCAGGGGCTGAACTCCTACGAGCAGTACTTC.

The chain has TRBV6-2 or TRBV6-3 and TRBJ2-3; D gene ambiguous. Trimming pared 2 bases from V and 0 bases from J, leaving 12 bases between. The CDR3 is 16 residues long. Germline CDR1 reads MNHEY; CDR2 reads SVGEGT. The CDR3 DNA reads as TGTGCCAGCAGTTACGTCCAGCGCCCTAGCACAGATACGCAGTATTTT. Encoded protein: CASSYVQRPSTDTQYF.

This clone was found once. V gene TRBV6-5 combines with J gene TRBJ2-7; unclear D gene. The V and J ends lost 8 bases and 0 bases respectively, with 14 bases between them. Germline V lookup: CDR1 MNHEY, CDR2 SVGAGI. There are 14 residues in the CDR3. This CDR3 reads CASCRALSSYEQYF. CDR3 nucleotide sequence: TGTGCCAGCTGCCGGGCCCTGAGCTCCTACGAGCAGTACTTC.

In this sample, this clone turned up a few times. The chain uses TRBV5-1 and TRBJ1-5; tentative D call: TRBD1 (6 bases). This CDR3 spans 14 amino acids. V was clipped by 0 bases and J by 5 bases, with 9 bases between them. CDR1 and CDR2 from the germline V gene are SGHRS and YFSETQ. CDR3 region: CASSLDSGDQPQHF. In DNA form, the CDR3 reads TGCGCCAGCAGCTTGGATTCAGGGGATCAGCCCCAGCATTTT.

The chain couples TRBV28 to TRBJ1-6; 11 positions agree with TRBD1. With V trimmed by 6 bases and J by 9 bases, 7 bases remained unmatched. Germline CDR1 MDHEN, CDR2 SYDVKM. The CDR3 is made up of 15 amino acids. The CDR3 region has the DNA TGTGCCAGCAGGCCCCCGGGACAGGGGGTTTCACCCCTCCACTTT. Translating it yields CASRPPGQGVSPLHF. Full variable domain (remainder filled in from reference TRBV28 and TRBJ1-6): DVKVTQSSRYLVKRTGEKVFLECVQDMDHENMFWYRQDPGLGLRLIYFSYDVKMKEKGDIPEGYSVSREKKERFSLILESASTNQTSMYLCASRPPGQGVSPLHFGNGTRLTVT.

The count of this clone is one. The chain is built from TRBV29-1 and TRBJ2-5; 12 bases align to TRBD2. CDR1 is SQVTM and CDR2 is ANQGSEA in the germline V gene. CDR3 size: 13 residues. Trimming cost V 5 bases and J 2 bases; bases outside gene matches: 0. The CDR3 DNA is TGCAGCGTTCTAGCGGGGGGGCAAGAGACCCAGTACTTC. Protein product: CSVLAGGQETQYF. Using reference TRBV29-1 and TRBJ2-5 for the parts outside the CDR3, the full variable domain is SAVISQKPSRDICQRGTSLTIQCQVDSQVTMMFWYRQQPGQSLTLIATANQGSEATYESGFVIDKFPISRPNLTFSTLTVSNMSPEDSSIYLCSVLAGGQETQYFGPGTRLLVL.

The rearrangement joins TRBV6-5 to TRBJ2-1, with D perhaps TRBD1 or TRBD2 (5 bases each). Per the germline V gene, CDR1 is MNHEY and CDR2 is SVGAGI. This CDR3 region has 11 residues. The V gene lost 7 bases and the J gene lost 6 bases, with 7 bases spanning the gap. In DNA, the CDR3 is TGTGCCAGCAAGGGACCCAATGAGCAGTTCTTC. Protein product: CASKGPNEQFF.

V and J are TRBV5-1 and TRBJ2-7, with a possible D match to TRBD1 (6 bases). Per the germline V gene, CDR1 is SGHRS and CDR2 is YFSETQ. The CDR3 length is 12 residues. V lost 5 bases to trimming and J lost 2 bases, with 8 bases between them. The CDR3 protein is CASRAGAYEQYF. The DNA of the CDR3 is TGCGCCAGCAGAGCAGGGGCCTACGAGCAGTACTTC. Full variable domain (outside the CDR3, taken from reference TRBV5-1 and TRBJ2-7): KAGVTQTPRYLIKTRGQQVTLSCSPISGHRSVSWYQQTPGQGLQFLFEYFSETQRNKGNFPGRFSGRQFSNSRSEMNVSTLELGDSALYLCASRAGAYEQYFGPGTRLTVT.

The J gene is TRBJ1-5, the V gene TRBV28; the D is unclear. Trimming cost V 2 bases and J 7 bases, with 9 bases left between them. The germline gives CDR1 MDHEN, CDR2 SYDVKM. The CDR3 totals 13 residues. In DNA, the CDR3 is TGTGCCAGCAGTTTACCGTGGGGACAGCCCCAGCATTTT. It is translated as CASSLPWGQPQHF.

This rearrangement joins TRBV5-1 to TRBJ2-3, with 9 bases fitting TRBD2. Germline-derived CDR1 and CDR2 are SGHRS and YFSETQ. CDR3 length: 16 amino acids. The trim removed 0 bases at V and 4 bases at J, leaving 6 bases unmatched. The CDR3 loop is CASSLASSGTPDTQYF. The CDR3 nucleotides are TGCGCCAGCAGCTTGGCCTCTAGCGGGACCCCAGATACGCAGTATTTT. The whole variable domain, remainder taken from reference TRBV5-1 and TRBJ2-3, is KAGVTQTPRYLIKTRGQQVTLSCSPISGHRSVSWYQQTPGQGLQFLFEYFSETQRNKGNFPGRFSGRQFSNSRSEMNVSTLELGDSALYLCASSLASSGTPDTQYFGPGTRLTVL.

The rearrangement joins TRBV19 to TRBJ1-5; no reliable D call. Germline V lookup: CDR1 LNHDA, CDR2 SQIVND (reference sequence). CDR3 length: 13 amino acids. The V gene lost 4 bases and the J gene lost 5 bases, with 9 bases spanning the gap. For the CDR3, the DNA is TGTGCCAGTAGTAATCCAGGAGATCAGCCCCAGCATTTT. Protein sequence: CASSNPGDQPQHF. The variable domain in full, with the rest retrieved from reference TRBV19 and TRBJ1-5, is DGGITQSPKYLFRKEGQNVTLSCEQNLNHDAMYWYRQDPGQGLRLIYYSQIVNDFQKGDIAEGYSVSREKKESFPLTVTSAQKNPTAFYLCASSNPGDQPQHFGDGTRLSIL.

The chain joins TRBV19 to TRBJ1-1; D might be TRBD1 (6 bases). The CDR3 runs to 16 residues. The germline V gene has CDR1 LNHDA and CDR2 SQIVND (reference sequence). Trimming took 3 bases from V and 0 from J, leaving 14 bases between them. The CDR3 region is CASSIRQVDLNTEAFF. DNA of the CDR3: TGTGCCAGTAGTATCCGACAGGTGGATCTGAACACTGAAGCTTTCTTT.

The chain couples TRBV7-6 to TRBJ2-7; TRBD2 matches 13 bases. Germline V gene lookup returns CDR1 SGHVS and CDR2 FNYEAQ. The CDR3 has 18 residues. Trimming cost V 1 base and J 7 bases; bases outside gene matches: 13. In DNA form, the CDR3 reads TGTGCCAGCAGCTTAGAAGTATCCGGGACTAGCGGGGCCTTTGAGCAGTACTTC. This sequence encodes CASSLEVSGTSGAFEQYF.

This chain joins TRBV13 and TRBJ1-3; D possibly corresponds to TRBD1 (5 bases). This CDR3 comprises 15 residues. The ends were cut back, 8 bases at V and 0 bases at J, with 14 bases in the middle. Germline V gene lookup returns CDR1 PRHDT and CDR2 FYEKMQ (reference sequence). The CDR3 protein is CASPGGSSSGNTIYF. The CDR3 bases are TGTGCCAGCCCGGGGGGTTCGAGCTCTGGAAACACCATATATTTT.

J is TRBJ1-5 and V is TRBV18; 7 bases are shared with TRBD1. The CDR3 covers 13 residues. J lost 5 bases, V lost 2 bases, and 0 bases had no gene match. The germline gives CDR1 KGHSH, CDR2 LQKENI. This CDR3 reads CASSPGQDQPQHF. The CDR3 nucleotides are TGTGCCAGCTCACCAGGACAGGATCAGCCCCAGCATTTT.

This chain uses TRBV18 with TRBJ2-1, with 12 bases that match TRBD2. The V gene's germline CDR1 is KGHSH and CDR2 LQKENI. CDR3 length equals 20 residues. V shed 5 bases and J 2 bases; nucleotides not matched to a gene: 16. The CDR3 nucleotides are TGTGCCAGCTCATCACAGGGACTAGCGGGCCAAGAGGGCACCTACAATGAGCAGTTCTTC. Translating it yields CASSSQGLAGQEGTYNEQFF.

This chain connects TRBV5-1 to TRBJ2-7, with 7 nucleotides matching TRBD1. CDR1 is SGHRS and CDR2 is YFSETQ in the germline V gene. The V and J ends lost 4 bases and 5 bases, in that order; junction bases with no gene match: 6. This CDR3 region has 13 residues. In DNA, the CDR3 is TGCGCCAGCAGCCCGACAGGGCCCCACGAGCAGTACTTC. This gives the protein CASSPTGPHEQYF.

This clone was observed once. The chain joins TRBV19 to TRBJ2-7, with TRBD1 identical over 8 bases. From germline, CDR1 is LNHDA and CDR2 SQIVND (reference sequence). The CDR3 is 15 amino acids. J gave up 6 bases and V 5 bases, and 12 bases lay outside the gene matches. The CDR3 region is CASSYAGQGASEQYF. The CDR3 nucleotides read TGTGCCAGTAGTTACGCAGGACAGGGTGCCAGCGAGCAGTACTTC.

The gene calls are TRBV10-2 and TRBJ2-2; D may be TRBD2 (6 bases). Germline-derived CDR1 and CDR2 are WSHSY and SAAADI. The CDR3 consists of 14 residues. V lost 6 bases and J lost 5, with 13 bases in between. The CDR3 DNA reads TGCGCCAGCAGGGTGCTAGCGTATACCGGGGAGCTGTTTTTT. It yields the protein CASRVLAYTGELFF.